The 22 T cell receptor beta chains in this list originate from one sample, sequenced in a study of blood T cell repertoires in COVID-19. TCRdb's table, derived via immunoSEQ multiplex PCR, lists solely in-frame clones and lacks some. The table shows roughly 70,000 clones, with approximately 91% occurring only once. The sequenced sample consisted of peripheral blood. Receptors originate from a man aged 65 to 85 with active or convalescent COVID-19.

The chain carries TRBV6-5 and TRBJ2-3; D gene uncertain. Trimming cost V 5 bases and J 6 bases, with 15 bases left between them. Germline CDR1 and CDR2: MNHEY and SVGAGI. CDR3 length equals 14 residues. The CDR3 DNA reads as TGTGCCAGCAGTCCGACTCACGCGTCGGATACGCAGTATTTT. The encoded protein is CASSPTHASDTQYF.

This sequence joins TRBV29-1 and TRBJ2-7, with 13 bases matching TRBD2. CDR1 and CDR2 from the germline V gene are SQVTM and ANQGSEA. The CDR3 contains 14 residues. Trimming cost V 4 bases and J 2 bases; bases outside gene matches: 2. CDR3 in amino acids: CSVATSGGTYEQYF. CDR3 bases: TGCAGCGTTGCGACTAGCGGGGGGACCTACGAGCAGTACTTC.

The chain recombines TRBV5-4 with TRBJ1-2, with TRBD1 as a possible D gene (6 bases). The CDR3 covers 16 residues. Germline CDR1 and CDR2: SGHNT and YYREEE (reference sequence). Trimming removed 4 bases at V and 3 bases at J, with 19 bases between. Written as DNA, the CDR3 is TGTGCCAGCAGCGACAGGACCAAGGGTACTCACTATGGCTACACCTTC. Protein product: CASSDRTKGTHYGYTF.

The rearrangement uses TRBV6-5 and TRBJ1-1; 8 bases align to TRBD1. Germline CDR1 and CDR2: MNHEY and SVGAGI. CDR3 length equals 13 residues. The J segment lost 3 bases and the V segment lost 7 bases, leaving 4 bases of the junction unmatched. For the CDR3, the DNA is TGTGCCAGCAACCAGGACAGGGACACTGAAGCTTTCTTT. It is translated as CASNQDRDTEAFF.

The rearrangement uses TRBV19 and TRBJ1-1; TRBD1 matches at 7 bases. The J segment lost 7 bases and the V segment lost 6 bases, leaving 20 bases of the junction unmatched. CDR1 and CDR2 from the germline V gene are LNHDA and SQIVND (reference sequence). The CDR3 runs to 17 residues. In nucleotides, the CDR3 is TGTGCCAGTAGCCTCAGGGGGACGGGCCCGACCAGCTATGAAGCTTTCTTT. Amino acids: CASSLRGTGPTSYEAFF.

This clone has a single count. Mismatch with germline at one junction end may stem from a read error. The rearrangement joins TRBV7-8 to TRBJ2-2; 16 bases align to TRBD2. Germline V gives CDR1 SGHVS, CDR2 FQNEAQ. CDR3 size: 18 residues. CDR3 coding DNA: TGTGCCAGCAGCCAGGGACTAGCGGGAGGGTTGAGGACCGGGGAGCCGTTTTTT. It yields the protein CASSQGLAGGLRTGEPFF. Full variable domain (outside the CDR3, taken from reference TRBV7-8 and TRBJ2-2): GAGVSQSPRYKVAKRGQDVALRCDPISGHVSLFWYQQALGQGPEFLTYFQNEAQLDKSGLPSDRFFAERPEGSVSTLKIQRTQQEDSAVYLCASSQGLAGGLRTGEPFFGEGSRLTVL.

V and J are TRBV6-5 and TRBJ1-4, with D perhaps matching TRBD1 (6 bases). The CDR3 sequence is 15 residues long. V was pared by 4 bases and J by 6 bases, with 15 bases between. Germline-derived CDR1 and CDR2 are MNHEY and SVGAGI. In DNA form, the CDR3 reads TGTGCCAGCAGTTCCGGGGACAACAACGATGAAAAACTGTTTTTT. Its protein product is CASSSGDNNDEKLFF.

The chain recombines TRBV11-2 with TRBJ1-1; unclear D gene. Trimming removed 2 bases from V and 10 bases from J, with 11 bases in between. Germline V gene sequence: CDR1 SGHAT, CDR2 FQNNGV. The CDR3 covers 12 residues. CDR3 residues: CASSLRFRGAFF. CDR3 in DNA: TGTGCCAGCAGCTTAAGGTTCCGAGGAGCTTTCTTT.

The rearrangement uses TRBV7-6 and TRBJ2-3, with 9 bases lining up with TRBD1. The germline V gene encodes CDR1 SGHVS and CDR2 FNYEAQ. V lost 5 bases and J lost 0; bases outside the gene matches: 15. The CDR3 sequence is 19 residues long. Here the CDR3 DNA reads TGTGCCAGCAGCCTCCGGGACAGGGTCCTATCCTCTAGCACAGATACGCAGTATTTT. Protein sequence: CASSLRDRVLSSSTDTQYF.

V is TRBV11-2 and J is TRBJ1-1; D is ambiguous. The CDR3 extends over 14 amino acids. The V end lost 3 bases, the J end lost 0 bases, and 8 bases lay between the germline ends. Germline CDR1 and CDR2: SGHAT and FQNNGV. This CDR3 reads CASSFSRLNTEAFF. DNA of the CDR3: TGTGCCAGCAGCTTTTCCAGGCTGAACACTGAAGCTTTCTTT.

In nucleotides, the CDR3 is TGTGCCTGGAGTCCCCTCCGGACCGTCGGAGGAGGTTCCAATCAGCCCCAGCATTTT. This translates into CAWSPLRTVGGGSNQPQHF. The chain employs TRBV30 and TRBJ1-5; D is unclear. CDR1 is GTSNPN, CDR2 SVGIG, per germline (reference sequence). With 2 bases removed from V and 3 bases from J, the gap between germline ends came to 26 bases. CDR3 length: 19 amino acids.

The CDR3, as DNA: TGTGCCAGCAGCCGCAGGGGCGAGCAGTACTTC. Translated: CASSRRGEQYF. The rearrangement joins TRBV6-5 to TRBJ2-7, with D tentatively TRBD1 (6 bases). The CDR3 contains 11 residues. The germline gives CDR1 MNHEY, CDR2 SVGAGI. Trimming left V 6 bases short and J 6 bases short, with 9 bases between.

This chain connects TRBV11-2 to TRBJ2-7; no reliable D call. This CDR3 spans 11 amino acids. CDR1 SGHAT and CDR2 FQNNGV come from the germline V gene. The ends were cut back, 2 bases at V and 5 bases at J, with 4 bases in the middle. CDR3 in amino acids: CASSLIDEQYF. The DNA for the CDR3 is TGTGCCAGCAGCTTAATCGACGAGCAGTACTTC.

The CDR3 reads CASSRETGWGTEAFF. As DNA, the CDR3 is TGCGCCAGCAGCCGAGAGACAGGGTGGGGTACTGAAGCTTTCTTT. The rearrangement uses TRBV5-1 and TRBJ1-1; 7 bases are a match to TRBD1. Germline CDR1 SGHRS, CDR2 YFSETQ. The CDR3 is made up of 15 amino acids. V shed 4 bases, J shed 5 bases, and the junction held 11 bases outside the gene matches.

The CDR3 DNA follows: TGTGCCAGCAGCATTGGACACTCGTACCAAGAGACCCAGTACTTC. It codes for CASSIGHSYQETQYF. The rearrangement joins TRBV9 to TRBJ2-5; tentative D call: TRBD1 (5 bases). V dropped 4 bases and J dropped 0 bases, with 13 bases sitting between them. CDR3 length: 15 residues. Germline values: CDR1 SGDLS, CDR2 YYNGEE.

The chain recombines TRBV12-3 or TRBV12-4 with TRBJ1-6, with TRBD1 matching 7 bases. J lost 11 bases, V lost 6 bases, and 7 bases had no gene match. The CDR3 has 13 residues. CDR3 coding DNA: TGTGCCAGCAGGGGGTACAGGGGTACACCCCTCCACTTT. Translating gives CASRGYRGTPLHF.

V is TRBV20-1 and J is TRBJ2-7, with TRBD1 matching 8 bases. Germline V gene lookup returns CDR1 DFQATT and CDR2 SNEGSKA (reference sequence). V lost 3 bases and J lost 6; bases outside the gene matches: 7. The CDR3 runs to 13 residues. The CDR3 protein is CSASETGAVEQYF. CDR3 nucleotides: TGCAGTGCTAGTGAGACAGGGGCAGTCGAGCAGTACTTC.

This clone was found once. The chain uses TRBV5-6 and TRBJ2-2; TRBD1 matches 11 bases. The ends lost 3 bases at V and 4 bases at J; junction bases unmatched: 2. Germline lookup yields CDR1 SGHDT and CDR2 YYEEEE. The CDR3 spans 15 residues. CDR3 nucleotide sequence: TGTGCCAGCAGCTACGGACAGGGGGCCACCGGGGAGCTGTTTTTT. Protein: CASSYGQGATGELFF.

The chain recombines TRBV7-6 with TRBJ1-4, with TRBD1 as a possible D gene (6 bases). This CDR3 has 15 amino acids. In germline, CDR1 is SGHVS, CDR2 FNYEAQ. V lost 5 bases to trimming and J lost 0 bases, with 10 bases between them. CDR3 region: CASSRTESTNEKLFF. The CDR3 nucleotides read TGTGCCAGCAGCCGGACAGAGTCAACTAATGAAAAACTGTTTTTT.

The DNA for the CDR3 is TGTGCCAGCAGCCCCGGGATCCAAAATTCACCCCTCCACTTT. The encoded protein is CASSPGIQNSPLHF. This chain connects TRBV5-6 to TRBJ1-6; D is unresolved. The CDR3 has 14 amino acids. V lost 4 bases and J 7 bases, leaving 12 bases between the germline ends. Germline V lookup: CDR1 SGHDT, CDR2 YYEEEE. Supplemented by reference TRBV5-6 and TRBJ1-6, the full variable domain reads DAGVTQSPTHLIKTRGQQVTLRCSPKSGHDTVSWYQQALGQGPQFIFQYYEEEERQRGNFPDRFSGHQFPNYSSELNVNALLLGDSALYLCASSPGIQNSPLHFGNGTRLTVT.

The chain is built from TRBV28 and TRBJ2-5; TRBD2 aligns across 10 bases. The CDR3 sequence is 16 residues long. CDR1 and CDR2 from the germline V gene are MDHEN and SYDVKM. V shed 4 bases and J 1 base; nucleotides not matched to a gene: 6. In DNA form, the CDR3 reads TGTGCCAGCAGTTCCCCACTAGCGGGACTCCAAGAGACCCAGTACTTC. The encoded protein is CASSSPLAGLQETQYF.

This chain connects TRBV5-1 to TRBJ2-5; D remains unclear. The CDR3 is made up of 15 amino acids. Trimming removed 6 bases from V and 4 bases from J, with 19 bases in between. Germline assignment: CDR1 SGHRS and CDR2 YFSETQ. CDR3 in DNA: TGCGCCAGCACCATGGCCTATCAGGAAGGAGAGACCCAGTACTTC. Translation: CASTMAYQEGETQYF.